The source of this TCR beta chain is a study of T cell repertoires in cytomegalovirus infection. In the study overall: Use of recently identified HLA-C-restricted and well-studied HLA-B-restricted CMV epitopes was part of the study. Shared public TCR beta signatures pointed to both CMV infection and a matching HLA type.

In the case of this clonotype: What it binds is not known.

From the reads, TCRdb called clonotypes with MiXCR, one entry per CDR3 protein. This table has some 940,000 distinct CDR3 sequences, more than 25% appearing once. The germline V and J ends were trimmed by 1 base and 2 bases, with 9 bases remaining between them. Germline loops: CDR1 SGHTA, CDR2 FQGNSA. CDR3 size: 15 residues. Whole-study results and caveats: The study found HLA-C-restricted CMV-specific TCR beta clonotypes dominating the ex vivo response. Carriers of CMV plus the relevant HLA were identified by cumulative public TCR beta family frequency.

The specimen comprised cultured CD8+ T cells from PBMCs, sampled from culture after CMV antigen stimulation. The chain recombines TRBV7-2 with TRBJ1-3; D possibly corresponds to TRBD1 (6 bases). The receptor comes from a human donor in good health (CMV status not recorded). Some clones in this sample may be carry-over from other donors' samples. CDR3 protein: CASSLEGGPGNTIYF. CDR3 in DNA: TGTGCCAGCAGCTTAGAGGGGGGCCCTGGAAACACCATATATTTT.